The 2 T cell receptor beta chains listed next were all sequenced from one sample in a study of CD8+ T cells in alopecia areata. Extracted RNA was reverse transcribed into cDNA, the sequencing template. Clones were sequenced by immunoSEQ multiplex PCR, and TCRdb holds only the in-frame ones, with some missing. The table records a few hundred thousand clones, roughly 60% of them present only once. As for treatment: oral pan-JAK inhibitor, 5-10 mg twice daily. The source was CD4+ T cells sorted from blood, collected at roughly week 52, from a patient treated with tofacitinib. The receptors were sampled from a human donor with alopecia areata.

V is TRBV29-1 and J is TRBJ1-1; D might be TRBD1 (6 bases). CDR1 is SQVTM, CDR2 ANQGSEA, per germline. CDR3 length: 14 amino acids. The germline V and J ends were trimmed by 3 bases and 5 bases, with 16 bases remaining between them. The CDR3 loop reads CSVDFTGAWTEAFF. CDR3 in DNA: TGCAGCGTTGACTTTACGGGGGCATGGACTGAAGCTTTCTTT.

The chain carries TRBV25-1 and TRBJ1-2; tentative D call: TRBD1 (5 bases). The CDR3 totals 15 residues. The V gene's germline CDR1 is MGHDK and CDR2 SYGVNS. V lost 1 base and J 2 bases, leaving 11 bases between the germline ends. CDR3 coding DNA: TGTGCCAGCAGTGAATGGGCAGGGATGAACTATGGCTACACCTTC. As protein: CASSEWAGMNYGYTF.